Listed below are T cell receptor beta chains from one sample, sequenced in a study of T cell responses to AZD1222 COVID-19 vaccine. Data came from immunoSEQ multiplex PCR; TCRdb stores just in-frame clones and leaves some out. The data contain just over 80,000 clones, just under 90% of them singletons. The material was peripheral blood, obtained on day 0 of AZD1222 vaccination. Receptor source: an adult in good health. Both conserved end residues are part of each CDR3. The D gene is left open where the match is weak. A row's size may be missing; if present it is once, few, many or a size class.

size,V,J,D,CDR3,DNA
-,TRBV2,TRBJ1-5,-,CASIPGPNQPQHF,TGTGCCAGCATCCCTGGCCCTAATCAGCCCCAGCATTTT
-,TRBV3-1/TRBV3-2,TRBJ1-1,TRBD1,CASSNSGTATNTEAFF,TGTGCCAGCAGCAACTCCGGGACAGCCACGAACACTGAAGCTTTCTTT
-,TRBV4-1,TRBJ1-6,-,CASSPSGSSYNSPLHF,TGCGCCAGCAGCCCCTCAGGTAGCTCCTATAATTCACCCCTCCACTTT
-,TRBV9,TRBJ1-6,TRBD1,CASSGRDRYSPLHF,TGTGCCAGCAGCGGTCGGGACAGGTACTCACCCCTCCACTTT
few,TRBV19,TRBJ1-1,TRBD1,CASSPGTGYAEAFF,TGTGCCAGTAGCCCCGGGACAGGGTACGCTGAAGCTTTCTTT
once,TRBV7-6,TRBJ2-7,TRBD1,CAVSRSGTGGDEQYF,TGTGCCGTTTCAAGATCCGGGACAGGGGGGGACGAGCAGTACTTC
-,TRBV24-1,TRBJ1-2,-,CATSQGTYGYTF,TGTGCCACCAGTCAAGGGACCTATGGCTACACCTTC
-,TRBV28,TRBJ1-1,-,CASSPLRDRFSEAFF,TGTGCCAGCAGCCCCTTGAGAGACAGGTTCTCTGAAGCTTTCTTT
-,TRBV7-5,TRBJ2-1,-,CVRSLLGTSGNEQFF,TGTGTCAGAAGCTTATTGGGGACTAGCGGCAATGAGCAGTTCTTC
-,TRBV7-9,TRBJ1-6,-,CASSLSRGGPLHF,TGTGCCAGCAGCTTATCTCGGGGAGGGCCCCTCCACTTT
-,TRBV5-8,TRBJ1-5,-,CASSHGTFLNQPQHF,TGTGCCAGCAGCCACGGGACATTCCTAAATCAGCCCCAGCATTTT
-,TRBV9,TRBJ2-3,TRBD2,CASSLGGGTDTQYF,TGTGCCAGCAGCCTCGGGGGGGGCACAGATACGCAGTATTTT
-,TRBV25-1,TRBJ2-1,-,CASSELAENEQFF,TGTGCCAGCAGTGAATTAGCTGAAAATGAGCAGTTCTTC
-,TRBV29-1,TRBJ1-5,-,CSVGGIRDNQPQHF,TGCAGCGTGGGGGGAATCAGAGATAATCAGCCCCAGCATTTT
-,TRBV6-5,TRBJ2-7,-,CASSYSMRAGTNEQYF,TGTGCCAGCAGTTACTCGATGAGAGCAGGGACGAACGAGCAGTACTTC
-,TRBV2,TRBJ1-3,TRBD1,CASTSRDSGNTIYF,TGTGCCAGCACAAGCCGGGACAGTGGAAACACCATATATTTT
-,TRBV6-2/TRBV6-3,TRBJ1-4,-,CASSISPETKKLFF,TGTGCCAGCAGTATCTCCCCGGAAACGAAAAAACTGTTTTTT
-,TRBV10-3,TRBJ1-2,TRBD1,CAISEYGTENYGYTF,TGTGCCATCAGTGAGTATGGGACAGAAAACTATGGCTACACCTTC
-,TRBV5-1,TRBJ2-7,-,CASSLKHEQYF,TGCGCCAGCAGCTTGAAGCACGAGCAGTACTTC
-,TRBV9,TRBJ1-1,-,CASSVAGGFSNEAFF,TGTGCCAGCAGCGTAGCTGGAGGGTTTTCGAACGAAGCTTTCTTT
-,TRBV19,TRBJ1-6,TRBD1,CASRPTGEGNSPLHF,TGTGCCAGTAGGCCGACAGGGGAAGGGAATTCACCCCTCCACTTT
-,TRBV15,TRBJ2-7,TRBD1,CATSRDQDRTPGEQYF,TGTGCCACCAGCAGAGATCAGGACAGGACTCCCGGCGAGCAGTACTTC
-,TRBV27,TRBJ1-2,-,CASRKSPGTDYGYTF,TGTGCCAGCAGAAAAAGCCCCGGGACCGATTATGGCTACACCTTC
-,TRBV28,TRBJ1-3,-,CASSPRGSGNTIYF,TGTGCCAGCAGTCCCAGGGGCTCTGGAAACACCATATATTTT
-,TRBV11-1,TRBJ2-7,-,CASSLRRTYEQYF,TGTGCCAGCAGCTTGAGGCGCACTTACGAGCAGTACTTC
-,TRBV5-1,TRBJ2-1,TRBD2,CASSLGASGGNEQFF,TGCGCCAGCAGCTTAGGGGCTAGCGGGGGCAATGAGCAGTTCTTC
-,TRBV5-5,TRBJ1-5,-,CASSLGGGTGYSNQPQHF,TGTGCCAGCAGCTTGGGAGGGGGGACCGGGTATAGCAATCAGCCCCAGCATTTT
-,TRBV7-8,TRBJ2-7,-,CASSVTGGEQYF,TGTGCCAGCAGCGTGACAGGTGGCGAGCAGTACTTC
-,TRBV7-3,TRBJ2-1,-,CASSQPGSGEQFF,TGTGCCAGCAGCCAACCGGGTAGTGGTGAGCAGTTCTTC